These 15 T cell receptor beta chains share one sample of origin, sequenced in a study of T cell responses to AZD1222 COVID-19 vaccine. Sequenced by immunoSEQ multiplex PCR; TCRdb stores in-frame clones only, minus some. The data contain roughly 130,000 clones, roughly 92% of them singletons. This material consisted of peripheral blood, taken on day 0 of AZD1222 vaccination. These receptors came from an adult in good health.

This clone was recorded only once. V and J are TRBV13 and TRBJ1-1; TRBD1 aligns across 8 bases. Germline V CDR1 and CDR2: PRHDT, FYEKMQ (reference sequence). V shed 7 bases, J shed 2 bases, and the junction held 6 bases outside the gene matches. The CDR3 totals 14 residues. This CDR3 reads CASTLTGANTEAFF. CDR3 bases: TGTGCCAGCACGCTGACAGGGGCCAACACTGAAGCTTTCTTT.

This chain joins TRBV21-1 and TRBJ1-2; the listed D gene, TRBD1, was not tested against the DNA. TRBV21-1 is reported as a pseudogene. CDR3 size: 15 residues. The CDR3 nucleotides are TGTGCCAGCAGCAAACTAAGTCAGGGTTCCGATGGCTACACCTTC. Translated: CASSKLSQGSDGYTF.

V and J are TRBV9 and TRBJ2-4; the match to TRBD2 covers 8 bases. The trim removed 2 bases at V and 3 bases at J, leaving 4 bases unmatched. CDR1 and CDR2 from the germline V gene are SGDLS and YYNGEE. CDR3 length: 15 residues. CDR3 protein: CASSVSGTSKNIQYF. For the CDR3, the DNA is TGTGCCAGCAGCGTCTCCGGGACTAGCAAAAACATTCAGTACTTC. Full variable domain (missing parts from reference TRBV9 and TRBJ2-4): DSGVTQTPKHLITATGQRVTLRCSPRSGDLSVYWYQQSLDQGLQFLIQYYNGEERAKGNILERFSAQQFPDLHSELNLSSLELGDSALYFCASSVSGTSKNIQYFGAGTRLSVL.

The chain joins TRBV3-1 (or the pseudogene TRBV3-2) to TRBJ2-2; no reliable D call. The CDR3 runs to 13 residues. The V and J ends lost 1 base and 6 bases respectively, with 6 bases between them. From germline, CDR1 is LGHDT and CDR2 YNNKEL (reference sequence). The CDR3 is CASSQVFPGELFF. DNA of the CDR3: TGTGCCAGCAGCCAAGTGTTTCCCGGGGAGCTGTTTTTT.

J is TRBJ1-2 and V is TRBV30; the D gene is possibly TRBD1 (5 bases). V lost 1 base and J lost 8, with 11 bases in between. The CDR3 has 12 amino acids. Germline-derived CDR1 and CDR2 are GTSNPN and SVGIG (reference sequence). The DNA for the CDR3 is TGTGCCTGGAGTGGGGGGGAGAGGGGCTACACCTTC. Amino acids: CAWSGGERGYTF.

The chain links TRBV3-1 (or the pseudogene TRBV3-2) to TRBJ1-3, with D unclear. Trimming left V 4 bases short and J 6 bases short, with 7 bases between. This CDR3 has 12 residues. From germline, CDR1 is LGHDT and CDR2 YNNKEL (reference sequence). CDR3 in DNA: TGTGCCAGCAGCCGCACGACAAACACCATATATTTT. Residues: CASSRTTNTIYF.

The V gene is TRBV18, the J gene TRBJ2-2; TRBD2 matches 9 bases. The germline CDR1 and CDR2 sequences are KGHSH and LQKENI. The length of the CDR3 is 15 residues. Trimming removed 5 bases from V and 6 bases from J; junction bases left unmatched: 7. The CDR3 sequence: CASSSLAGAAGELFF. Here the CDR3 DNA reads TGTGCCAGCTCATCTTTAGCGGGAGCGGCCGGGGAGCTGTTTTTT.

CDR3 coding DNA: TGTGCCTGGTCAACCGGGGGCCATAGCAATCAGCCCCAGCATTTT. It translates to CAWSTGGHSNQPQHF. This rearrangement joins TRBV30 to TRBJ1-5; D possibly corresponds to TRBD1 (6 bases). The CDR3 runs 15 residues. From germline, CDR1 is GTSNPN and CDR2 SVGIG (reference sequence). V was cut by 5 bases and J by 0 bases, with 14 bases left in between.

V usage is TRBV19 and J usage is TRBJ1-5; possibly TRBD1 for D (6 bases). Germline V gene data show CDR1 as LNHDA and CDR2 as SQIVND (reference sequence). V was shortened by 7 bases and J by 6 bases, with 19 bases between the two germline ends. This CDR3 comprises 15 residues. The DNA for the CDR3 is TGTGCCAGTACCTCGTGGGGGGGCCAAGGTCAGCCCCAGCATTTT. It codes for CASTSWGGQGQPQHF.

V usage is TRBV3-1 (or the pseudogene TRBV3-2) and J usage is TRBJ2-7; 11 bases fit TRBD2. The germline gives CDR1 LGHDT, CDR2 YNNKEL (reference sequence). The CDR3 extends over 15 amino acids. Trimming removed 7 bases from V and 6 bases from J; junction bases left unmatched: 11. In DNA form, the CDR3 reads TGTGCCAGCAATCGAGGGACTAGCGGCTCTTCCGAGCAGTACGTC. Translated, it gives CASNRGTSGSSEQYV.

V is TRBV27 and J is TRBJ1-2; no clear D. Germline values: CDR1 MNHEY, CDR2 SMNVEV (reference sequence). V lost 3 bases and J 5 bases, leaving 10 bases between the germline ends. The CDR3 extends over 13 amino acids. CDR3 nucleotide sequence: TGTGCCAGCAGTTTTAAACCCGGGTATGGCTACACCTTC. Amino acid sequence: CASSFKPGYGYTF.

V gene TRBV27 combines with J gene TRBJ1-5; D is unresolved. Trimming cost V 6 bases and J 0 bases, with 15 bases left between them. The CDR3 length is 16 residues. The germline gives CDR1 MNHEY, CDR2 SMNVEV (reference sequence). The CDR3 sequence is CASSRTPETSNQPQHF. For the CDR3, the DNA is TGTGCCAGCAGCCGCACTCCGGAAACTAGCAATCAGCCCCAGCATTTT.

This chain connects TRBV29-1 to TRBJ1-2, with D possibly being TRBD1 (5 bases). Germline-derived CDR1 and CDR2 are SQVTM and ANQGSEA. Trimming shortened V by 2 bases and J by 5 bases, and 12 bases separated the two germline ends. The CDR3 runs 13 residues. The CDR3 spells CSVEPGDDYGYTF. The CDR3 region has the DNA TGCAGCGTTGAACCCGGGGACGATTATGGCTACACCTTC.

The chain carries TRBV5-1 and TRBJ1-2; unclear D gene. This CDR3 region has 11 residues. Germline lookup yields CDR1 SGHRS and CDR2 YFSETQ. V was clipped by 5 bases and J by 6 bases, with 8 bases between them. As DNA, the CDR3 is TGCGCCAGCAGTTATGGGGATGGCTACACCTTC. It codes for CASSYGDGYTF.

The V and J genes are TRBV7-8 and TRBJ2-2; D tentatively reads TRBD1 or TRBD2 (5 bases each). The V end lost 5 bases, the J end lost 6 bases, and 22 bases lay between the germline ends. The CDR3 has 17 residues. Looked up from germline, CDR1 is SGHVS and CDR2 is FQNEAQ. The CDR3 DNA sequence: TGTGCCAGCAGCCCAAGAGCCGGGACCGATTCGGCCGGGGAGCTGTTTTTT. Protein product: CASSPRAGTDSAGELFF.